The 17 T cell receptor beta chains presented below share a single source sample, sequenced in a study of T cells in localized non-small cell lung cancer. The table came from immunoSEQ multiplex PCR; TCRdb's copy has only in-frame clones and leaves some out. The data contain about 35,000 clones, around 90% of them singletons. The sequences come from peripheral blood mononuclear cells, collected before any cancer treatment. The source is an older female donor with stage II lung adenocarcinoma.

The chain combines TRBV5-1 with TRBJ2-1; 8 bases map to TRBD2. V was pared by 1 base and J by 6 bases, with 6 bases of the junction left unmatched. Germline assignment: CDR1 SGHRS and CDR2 YFSETQ. CDR3 length: 15 residues. The CDR3 is CASSLSASGFNEQFF. In nucleotides, the CDR3 is TGCGCCAGCAGCTTGTCAGCTAGCGGGTTCAATGAGCAGTTCTTC.

The J gene is TRBJ2-5, the V gene TRBV4-1, with D possibly being TRBD2 (6 bases). Germline-derived CDR1 and CDR2 are MGHRA and YSYEKL. The V and J ends lost 0 bases and 5 bases respectively, with 19 bases between them. The length of the CDR3 is 17 residues. CDR3 region: CASSQDLGGSSEETQYF. Here the CDR3 DNA reads TGCGCCAGCAGCCAAGATCTGGGAGGCAGCAGCGAGGAGACCCAGTACTTC.

A single count supports this clone. The chain combines TRBV5-1 with TRBJ1-6; 7 bases align to TRBD1. CDR1 SGHRS and CDR2 YFSETQ come from the germline V gene. Germline trimming cut 0 bases from V and 10 bases from J; bases unmatched to any gene: 13. The CDR3 is made up of 17 amino acids. CDR3 sequence reads: CASSLDGNRGRGSPLHF. The DNA for the CDR3 is TGCGCCAGCAGCTTGGACGGGAACAGGGGAAGGGGGTCACCCCTCCACTTT.

The chain uses TRBV5-1 and TRBJ2-1; 7 nucleotides match TRBD1. Germline assignment: CDR1 SGHRS and CDR2 YFSETQ. The CDR3 length is 14 residues. The V gene end was trimmed by 5 bases and the J gene end by 1 base; junction bases not matched to a gene: 3. This chain's CDR3 is CASRADRSYNEQFF. CDR3 sequence (DNA): TGCGCCAGCAGGGCGGACAGGTCCTACAATGAGCAGTTCTTC.

This sequence joins TRBV15 and TRBJ1-1; unclear D gene. This CDR3 comprises 13 residues. Germline V lookup: CDR1 LNHNV, CDR2 YYDKDF (reference sequence). The V gene lost 1 base and the J gene lost 5 bases, with 8 bases spanning the gap. The CDR3 DNA reads as TGTGCCACCAGCAGAGTTCAAGAAACTGAAGCTTTCTTT. Translated: CATSRVQETEAFF.

This clone was observed a single time. The rearrangement uses TRBV7-9 and TRBJ1-1; 10 bases line up with TRBD1. Germline trimming cut 2 bases from V and 6 bases from J; bases unmatched to any gene: 6. CDR1 is SEHNR, CDR2 FQNEAQ, per germline (reference sequence). The CDR3 loop spans 15 amino acids. The CDR3 bases are TGTGCCAGCAGCTTAAAGACAGGGGGCGACCCTGAAGCTTTCTTT. Translation: CASSLKTGGDPEAFF.

The chain couples TRBV27 to TRBJ2-2; perhaps TRBD2 as D (6 bases). Germline loops: CDR1 MNHEY, CDR2 SMNVEV (reference sequence). The CDR3 consists of 15 residues. The germline V and J ends were trimmed by 5 bases and 7 bases, with 17 bases remaining between them. CDR3 coding DNA: TGTGCCAGCAGTCCCATGGTGGGGGGTGGCGGGGAGCTGTTTTTT. Protein: CASSPMVGGGGELFF.

The rearrangement links TRBV30 to TRBJ1-2; a possible D gene is TRBD1 (6 bases). The CDR3 covers 14 residues. The V end lost 6 bases, the J end lost 4 bases, and 18 bases lay between the germline ends. Germline V gene lookup returns CDR1 GTSNPN and CDR2 SVGIG (reference sequence). For the CDR3, the DNA is TGTGCCTGCCTTACCAAGGGGGGCGGCTATGGCTACACCTTC. Protein product: CACLTKGGGYGYTF.

This chain joins TRBV28 and TRBJ1-5; 8 nucleotides line up with TRBD1. The CDR3 contains 17 residues. Trimming took 5 bases from V and 3 from J; bases not matched to a gene: 12. Germline V gene lookup returns CDR1 MDHEN and CDR2 SYDVKM. CDR3 region: CASSGRTGLIYNQPQHF. The CDR3 DNA reads as TGTGCCAGCAGTGGCCGGACAGGGTTAATTTACAATCAGCCCCAGCATTTT.

The chain is built from TRBV28 and TRBJ1-2, with D possibly being TRBD1 (5 bases). CDR1 MDHEN and CDR2 SYDVKM come from the germline V gene. Between the trimmed V and J ends, which lost 7 bases and 6 bases, there was a span of 27 bases. The CDR3 has 17 amino acids. The CDR3: CASTNRGRGQNRNGYTF. The CDR3 DNA sequence: TGTGCCAGCACCAACCGGGGAAGAGGGCAGAACAGGAATGGCTACACCTTC.

The chain uses TRBV28 and TRBJ1-4; D call uncertain. This CDR3 contains 12 residues. V lost 4 bases, J lost 5 bases, and 5 bases lay in between. Germline V gene lookup returns CDR1 MDHEN and CDR2 SYDVKM. CDR3 bases: TGTGCCAGCAGTTACGGGAATGAAAAACTGTTTTTT. Translating it yields CASSYGNEKLFF.

The chain employs TRBV28 and TRBJ2-1, with 9 nucleotides matching TRBD1. This CDR3 is built from 14 residues. Trimming cost V 6 bases and J 9 bases; bases outside gene matches: 9. Germline lookup yields CDR1 MDHEN and CDR2 SYDVKM. The CDR3 DNA sequence: TGTGCCAGCAGCAGGGACAGGGTTTTGGTTGAGCAGTTCTTC. It is translated as CASSRDRVLVEQFF. Complete variable domain (other parts from reference TRBV28 and TRBJ2-1): DVKVTQSSRYLVKRTGEKVFLECVQDMDHENMFWYRQDPGLGLRLIYFSYDVKMKEKGDIPEGYSVSREKKERFSLILESASTNQTSMYLCASSRDRVLVEQFFGPGTRLTVL.

This rearrangement joins TRBV28 to TRBJ1-1; D is possibly TRBD1 (6 bases). The germline CDR1 and CDR2 sequences are MDHEN and SYDVKM. The CDR3 runs 16 residues. V gave up 6 bases and J gave up 4 bases, with 21 bases separating them. The CDR3 DNA sequence: TGTGCCAGCAGCAAGGTGGGACACCCTGGGACCACTGAAGCTTTCTTT. This sequence encodes CASSKVGHPGTTEAFF.

This rearrangement joins TRBV15 to TRBJ1-5; TRBD1 matches at 7 bases. V trimming: 7 bases; J trimming: 3 bases; junction bases outside the gene matches: 6. Germline V gene sequence: CDR1 LNHNV, CDR2 YYDKDF (reference sequence). CDR3 length: 14 residues. For the CDR3, the DNA is TGTGCCACCAACGCCGGGACAGACAATCAGCCCCAGCATTTT. This translates into CATNAGTDNQPQHF.

V usage is TRBV5-6 and J usage is TRBJ1-3; D gene uncertain. Trimming left V 4 bases short and J 3 bases short, with 5 bases between. The CDR3 contains 12 residues. Per germline, CDR1 SGHDT and CDR2 YYEEEE. CDR3 protein: CASSKGGNTIYF. In DNA, the CDR3 is TGTGCCAGCAGCAAGGGTGGAAACACCATATATTTT.

This rearrangement joins TRBV9 to TRBJ2-1; D may correspond to TRBD1 or TRBD2 (5 bases each). Trimming removed 4 bases at V and 5 bases at J, with 10 bases between. From germline, CDR1 is SGDLS and CDR2 YYNGEE. The CDR3 sequence is 13 residues long. CDR3 residues: CASSLRGDNEQFF. In DNA, the CDR3 is TGTGCCAGCAGCCTCCGAGGGGACAATGAGCAGTTCTTC.

This clone was counted once. The same CDR3 is also encoded by other DNA sequences in this sample. This sequence joins TRBV5-1 and TRBJ1-3, with D possibly TRBD1 on 5 matching bases. The CDR3 sequence is 13 residues long. V dropped 4 bases and J dropped 4 bases, with 9 bases sitting between them. Germline CDR1 SGHRS, CDR2 YFSETQ. The CDR3 nucleotides read TGCGCCAGCAGCCAGGGTTCCGGAAACACCATATATTTT. This encodes CASSQGSGNTIYF.